The T cell receptor (beta chain) described here comes from a study of brain T cells in children with intractable seizures. Study outcomes and limitations: Pre-surgery blood may have been undersampled, hiding some clones.

About this clone: Its antigen remains unknown.

Only in-frame clones appear in the TCRdb table, and some are missing; sequencing was by immunoSEQ multiplex PCR. The sample yields some 76,000 clones, approximately 94% seen once. The sequenced cases were selected for having the highest brain T cell transcript signatures. Before surgery, patients took at least one anti-epileptic drug. The CDR3 length is 11 residues. Germline V lookup: CDR1 PRHDT, CDR2 FYEKMQ (reference sequence). V was pared by 1 base and J by 6 bases, with 0 bases between. The chain uses TRBV13 and TRBJ1-4; D gene unclear. This TCR derives from a boy under three years old with tuberous sclerosis and intractable seizures. Specimen: peripheral blood, collected at surgery. In nucleotides, the CDR3 is TGTGCCAGCAGCTTAGATGAAAAACTGTTTTTT. Protein product: CASSLDEKLFF.